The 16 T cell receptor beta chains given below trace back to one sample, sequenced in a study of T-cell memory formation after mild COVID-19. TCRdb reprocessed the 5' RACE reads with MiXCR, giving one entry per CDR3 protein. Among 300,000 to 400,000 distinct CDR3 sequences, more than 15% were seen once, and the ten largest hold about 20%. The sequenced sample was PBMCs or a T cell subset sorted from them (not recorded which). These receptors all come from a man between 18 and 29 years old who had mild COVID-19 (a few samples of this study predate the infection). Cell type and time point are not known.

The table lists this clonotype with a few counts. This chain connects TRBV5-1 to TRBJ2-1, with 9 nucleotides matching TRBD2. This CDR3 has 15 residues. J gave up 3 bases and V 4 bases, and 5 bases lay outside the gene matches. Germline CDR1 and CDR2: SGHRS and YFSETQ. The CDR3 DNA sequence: TGCGCCAGCAGCCCCTGGACTAGCGACTACAATGAGCAGTTCTTC. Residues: CASSPWTSDYNEQFF.

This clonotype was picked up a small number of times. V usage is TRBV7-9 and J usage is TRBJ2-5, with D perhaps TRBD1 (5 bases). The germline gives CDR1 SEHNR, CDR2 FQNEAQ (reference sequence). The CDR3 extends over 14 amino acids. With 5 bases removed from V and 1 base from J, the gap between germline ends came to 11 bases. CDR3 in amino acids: CASSPDRIQETQYF. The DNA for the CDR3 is TGTGCCAGCAGCCCCGACAGAATCCAAGAGACCCAGTACTTC. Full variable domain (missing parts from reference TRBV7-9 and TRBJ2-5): DTGVSQNPRHKITKRGQNVTFRCDPISEHNRLYWYRQTLGQGPEFLTYFQNEAQLEKSRLLSDRFSAERPKGSFSTLEIQRTEQGDSAMYLCASSPDRIQETQYFGPGTRLLVL.

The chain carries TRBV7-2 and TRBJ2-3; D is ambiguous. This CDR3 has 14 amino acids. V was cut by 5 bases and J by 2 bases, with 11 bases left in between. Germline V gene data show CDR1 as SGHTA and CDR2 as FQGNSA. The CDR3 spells CASSTGSATDTQYF. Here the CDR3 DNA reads TGTGCCAGCAGCACCGGGTCGGCCACAGATACGCAGTATTTT. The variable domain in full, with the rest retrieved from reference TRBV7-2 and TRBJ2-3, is GAGVSQSPSNKVTEKGKDVELRCDPISGHTALYWYRQSLGQGLEFLIYFQGNSAPDKSGLPSDRFSAERTGGSVSTLTIQRTQQEDSAVYLCASSTGSATDTQYFGPGTRLTVL.

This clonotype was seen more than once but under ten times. CDR3 in amino acids: CATSREGLDYGYTF. The CDR3 DNA reads as TGTGCCACCAGCAGAGAGGGCCTTGACTATGGCTACACCTTC. J is TRBJ1-2 and V is TRBV15, with no clear D. Looked up from germline, CDR1 is LNHNV and CDR2 is YYDKDF (reference sequence). CDR3 length equals 14 residues. Trimming removed 0 bases at V and 3 bases at J, with 8 bases between.

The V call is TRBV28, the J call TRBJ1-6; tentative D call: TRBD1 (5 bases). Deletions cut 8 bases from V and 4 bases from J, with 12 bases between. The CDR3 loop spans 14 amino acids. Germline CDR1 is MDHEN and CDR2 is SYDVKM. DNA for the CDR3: TGTGCCAGCGAGAGACAGAGTTATAATTCACCCCTCCACTTT. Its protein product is CASERQSYNSPLHF. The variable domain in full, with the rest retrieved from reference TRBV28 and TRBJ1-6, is DVKVTQSSRYLVKRTGEKVFLECVQDMDHENMFWYRQDPGLGLRLIYFSYDVKMKEKGDIPEGYSVSREKKERFSLILESASTNQTSMYLCASERQSYNSPLHFGNGTRLTVT.

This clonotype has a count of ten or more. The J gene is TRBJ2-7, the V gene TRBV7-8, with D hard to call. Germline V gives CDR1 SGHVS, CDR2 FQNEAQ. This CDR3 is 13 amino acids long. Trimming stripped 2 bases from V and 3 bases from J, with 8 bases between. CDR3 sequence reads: CASSLNRYYEQYV. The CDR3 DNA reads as TGTGCCAGCAGCTTAAACCGGTACTACGAGCAGTACGTC.

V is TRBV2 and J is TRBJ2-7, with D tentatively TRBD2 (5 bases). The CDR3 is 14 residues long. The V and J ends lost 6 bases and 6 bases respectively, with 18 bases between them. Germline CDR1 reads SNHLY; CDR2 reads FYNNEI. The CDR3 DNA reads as TGTGCCAGCAGCTCTCTCCTAGCCCTTACCGAGCAGTACGTC. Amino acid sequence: CASSSLLALTEQYV.

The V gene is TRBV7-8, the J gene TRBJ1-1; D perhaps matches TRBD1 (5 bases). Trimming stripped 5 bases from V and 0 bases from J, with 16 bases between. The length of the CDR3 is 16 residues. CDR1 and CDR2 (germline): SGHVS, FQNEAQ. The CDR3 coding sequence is TGTGCCAGCAGCCGAAGGGACGTCTTCGTGAACACTGAAGCTTTCTTT. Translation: CASSRRDVFVNTEAFF. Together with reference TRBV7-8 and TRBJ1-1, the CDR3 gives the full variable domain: GAGVSQSPRYKVAKRGQDVALRCDPISGHVSLFWYQQALGQGPEFLTYFQNEAQLDKSGLPSDRFFAERPEGSVSTLKIQRTQQEDSAVYLCASSRRDVFVNTEAFFGQGTRLTVV.

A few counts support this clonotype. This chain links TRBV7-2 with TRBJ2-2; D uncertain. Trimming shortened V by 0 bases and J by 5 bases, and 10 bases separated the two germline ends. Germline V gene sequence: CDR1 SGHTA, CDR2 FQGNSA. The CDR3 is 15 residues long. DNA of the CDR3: TGTGCCAGCAGCTTAGCGTACAGACGGACCGGGGAGCTGTTTTTT. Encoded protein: CASSLAYRRTGELFF.

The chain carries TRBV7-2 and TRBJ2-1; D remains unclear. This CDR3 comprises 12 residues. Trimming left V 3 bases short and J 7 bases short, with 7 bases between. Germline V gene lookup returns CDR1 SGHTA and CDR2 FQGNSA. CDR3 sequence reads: CASSFGWNEQFF. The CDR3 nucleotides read TGTGCCAGCAGCTTTGGATGGAATGAGCAGTTCTTC. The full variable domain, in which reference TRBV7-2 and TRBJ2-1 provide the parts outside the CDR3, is GAGVSQSPSNKVTEKGKDVELRCDPISGHTALYWYRQSLGQGLEFLIYFQGNSAPDKSGLPSDRFSAERTGGSVSTLTIQRTQQEDSAVYLCASSFGWNEQFFGPGTRLTVL.

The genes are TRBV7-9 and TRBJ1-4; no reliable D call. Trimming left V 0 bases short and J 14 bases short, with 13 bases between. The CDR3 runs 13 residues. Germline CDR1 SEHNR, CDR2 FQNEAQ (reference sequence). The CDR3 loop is CASSLAPRRKLFF. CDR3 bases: TGTGCCAGCAGCTTAGCACCTAGGAGGAAGCTGTTTTTT.

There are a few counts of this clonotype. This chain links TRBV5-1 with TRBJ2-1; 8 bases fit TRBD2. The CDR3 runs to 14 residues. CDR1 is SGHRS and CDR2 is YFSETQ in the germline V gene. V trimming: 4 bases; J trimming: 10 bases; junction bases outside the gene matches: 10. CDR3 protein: CASSTAPRGGEQFF. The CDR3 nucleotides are TGCGCCAGCAGCACGGCCCCCCGGGGGGGCGAGCAGTTCTTC.

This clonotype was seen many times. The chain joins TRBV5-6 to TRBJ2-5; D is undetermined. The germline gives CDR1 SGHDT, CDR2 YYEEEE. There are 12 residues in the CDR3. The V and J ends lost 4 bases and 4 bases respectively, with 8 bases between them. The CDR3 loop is CASSVGGETQYF. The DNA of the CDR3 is TGTGCCAGCAGCGTTGGTGGAGAGACCCAGTACTTC.

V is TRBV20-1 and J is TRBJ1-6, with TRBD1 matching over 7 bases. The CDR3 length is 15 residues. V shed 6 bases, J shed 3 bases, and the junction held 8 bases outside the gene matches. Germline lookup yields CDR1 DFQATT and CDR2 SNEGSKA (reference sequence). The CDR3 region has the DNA TGCAGTGCGCAGAAGGGGACAGACTATAATTCACCCCTCCACTTT. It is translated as CSAQKGTDYNSPLHF.

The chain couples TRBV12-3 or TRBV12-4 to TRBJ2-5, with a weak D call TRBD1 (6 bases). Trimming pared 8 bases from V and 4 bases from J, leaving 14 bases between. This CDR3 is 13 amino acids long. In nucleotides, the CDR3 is TGTGCCAGCGGGCAGGGGCCAGGAGAGACCCAGTACTTC. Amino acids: CASGQGPGETQYF.

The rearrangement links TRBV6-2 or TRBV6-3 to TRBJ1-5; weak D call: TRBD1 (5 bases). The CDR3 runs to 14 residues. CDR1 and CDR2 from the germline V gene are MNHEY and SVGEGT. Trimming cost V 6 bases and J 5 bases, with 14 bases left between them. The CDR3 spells CASRSGGSDQPQHF. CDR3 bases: TGTGCCAGCAGGTCCGGGGGGAGCGATCAGCCCCAGCATTTT.